This record concerns one T cell receptor beta chain sequence. What it binds is not known. Germline V gene sequence: CDR1 SNHLY, CDR2 FYNNEI. CDR3 length equals 13 residues. With 6 bases removed from V and 4 bases from J, the gap between germline ends came to 7 bases. This specimen belongs to a study of T cell responses to AZD1222 COVID-19 vaccine. Notes on the study in general: A rise in Spike-specific TCR breadth and depth followed two AZD1222 doses. Most donors were white British and more were female, and clonal diversity was possibly underestimated. Within unmutated variant regions lay the reported targets of nearly half of spike-specific TCRs.

Sequenced by immunoSEQ multiplex PCR; TCRdb stores in-frame clones only, minus some. The sample carries more than 250,000 clones, 85% to 95% recorded once. The sample was peripheral blood, taken on day 0 of AZD1222 vaccination. This TCR derives from an adult in good health. The chain carries TRBV2 and TRBJ2-6; D is unclear. The CDR3 here is CASRGFGANVLTF. The CDR3 DNA reads as TGTGCCAGCAGGGGTTTCGGGGCCAACGTCCTGACTTTC.